This TCR beta chain was identified during a study of T cells in women clearing cervical HPV infection. Across the whole study: Cases were women with histologically confirmed HPV16-related CIN3 or worse, including 2 invasive cancers. Blood came at first lesion visit for cases, post-clearance for controls.

Here immunoSEQ multiplex PCR was the method, and the copy in TCRdb shows in-frame clones only, minus some. The sample includes about 20,000 clones. As regards this clone: Its target is unknown. The read finishes 3 residues shy of the CDR3 end, and the germline J gene is used to complete it.

The CDR3 is 16 residues long. In germline, CDR1 is SGHTA, CDR2 FQGTGA. Findings and caveats of the study: CIN3+ cases had significantly higher TCR repertoire richness than controls, but evenness did not differ.

Sequencing input: blood buffy coat. V usage is TRBV7-3 and J usage is TRBJ2-5, with D perhaps TRBD1 (5 bases). The receptor was derived from a woman between 18 and 70 years old with a cervical HPV16 infection that either progressed to CIN3+ or cleared (not recorded which). The CDR3 here is CASSLRSGFGADTQYF. The DNA read from the CDR3 is TGTGCCAGCAGCTTAAGGTCTGGATTTGGGGCAGATACC.